This T cell receptor (beta chain) was observed in a study of T-cell reconstitution after alpha-beta-depleted transplantation in children. Germline CDR1 is MGHRA and CDR2 is YSYEKL. V was shortened by 3 bases and J by 0 bases, with 3 bases between the two germline ends. The CDR3 is 13 residues long. This clonotype was found many times. Unique molecular identifiers were incorporated when the TCRbeta library was constructed. TCRdb called the PCR reads again in MiXCR, with one record for every CDR3 protein. Of about 540,000 distinct CDR3 sequences listed, around 17% are singletons. The origin of this receptor is a human donor who donated a stem cell graft to a child with acute lymphoblastic leukemia. Material: PBMCs from the stem cell graft donor, obtained from the stem cell graft. The rearrangement links TRBV4-1 to TRBJ1-3; D not resolved. For the CDR3, the DNA is TGCGCCAGCAGCCAGACCTCTGGAAACACCATATATTTT. Translating it yields CASSQTSGNTIYF.